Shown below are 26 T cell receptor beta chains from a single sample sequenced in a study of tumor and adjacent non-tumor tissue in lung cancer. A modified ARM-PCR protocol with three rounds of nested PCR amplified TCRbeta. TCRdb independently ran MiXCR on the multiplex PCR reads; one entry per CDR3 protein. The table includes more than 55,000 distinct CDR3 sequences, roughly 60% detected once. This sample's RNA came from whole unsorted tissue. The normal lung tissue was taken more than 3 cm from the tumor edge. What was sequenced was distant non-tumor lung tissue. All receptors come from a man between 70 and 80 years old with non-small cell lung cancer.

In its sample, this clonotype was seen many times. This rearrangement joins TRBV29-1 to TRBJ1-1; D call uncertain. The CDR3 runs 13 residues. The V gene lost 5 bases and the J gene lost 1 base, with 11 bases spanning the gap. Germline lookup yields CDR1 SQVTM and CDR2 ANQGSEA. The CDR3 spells CSVPGQQNTEAFF. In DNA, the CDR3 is TGCAGCGTTCCCGGGCAACAGAACACTGAAGCTTTCTTT.

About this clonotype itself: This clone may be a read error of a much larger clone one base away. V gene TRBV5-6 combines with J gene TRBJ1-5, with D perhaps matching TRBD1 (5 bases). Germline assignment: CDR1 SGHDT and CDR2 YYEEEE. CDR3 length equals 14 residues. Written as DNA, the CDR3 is TGTGCCAACAGCCTCCTAGGGACCAATCAGCCCCAGCATTTT. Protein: CANSLLGTNQPQHF.

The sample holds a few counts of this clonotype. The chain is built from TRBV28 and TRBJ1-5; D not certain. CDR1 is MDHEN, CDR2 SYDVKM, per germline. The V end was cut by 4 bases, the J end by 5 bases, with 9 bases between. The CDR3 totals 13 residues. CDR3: CASSSQLDQPQHF. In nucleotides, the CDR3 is TGTGCCAGCAGTTCCCAGCTAGATCAGCCCCAGCATTTT.

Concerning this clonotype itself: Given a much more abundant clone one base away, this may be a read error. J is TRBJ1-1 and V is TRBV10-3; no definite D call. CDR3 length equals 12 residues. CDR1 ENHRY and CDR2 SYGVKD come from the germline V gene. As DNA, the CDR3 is TGTGCCATATCGGGTCTTAACACTGTAGCTTTCTTT. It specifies CAISGLNTVAFF.

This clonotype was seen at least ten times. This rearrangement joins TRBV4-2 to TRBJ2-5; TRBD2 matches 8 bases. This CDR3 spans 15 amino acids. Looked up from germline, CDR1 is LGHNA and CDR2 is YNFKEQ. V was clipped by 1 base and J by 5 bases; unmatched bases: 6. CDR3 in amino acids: CASSQVSGGGETQYF. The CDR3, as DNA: TGTGCCAGCAGCCAAGTTAGCGGCGGGGGGGAGACCCAGTACTTC.

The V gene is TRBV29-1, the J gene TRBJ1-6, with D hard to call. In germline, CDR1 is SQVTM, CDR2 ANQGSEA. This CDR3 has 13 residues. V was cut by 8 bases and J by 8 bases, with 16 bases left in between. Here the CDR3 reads CSTSASQDSPLHF. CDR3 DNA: TGCAGCACCTCAGCCTCCCAAGATTCACCCCTCCACTTT.

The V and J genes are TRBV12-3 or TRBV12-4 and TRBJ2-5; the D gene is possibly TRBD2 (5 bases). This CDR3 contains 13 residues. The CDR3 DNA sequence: TGTGCTAGCTTAGAGAGGGCAGAAGAGACCCAGTACTTC. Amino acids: CASLERAEETQYF.

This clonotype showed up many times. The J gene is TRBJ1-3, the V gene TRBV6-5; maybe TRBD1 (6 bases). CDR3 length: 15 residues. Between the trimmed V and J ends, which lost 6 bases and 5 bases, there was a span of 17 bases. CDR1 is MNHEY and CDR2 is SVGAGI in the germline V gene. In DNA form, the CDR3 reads TGTGCCAGCAGACACGATCAGGGGAGACGAAACACCATATATTTT. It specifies CASRHDQGRRNTIYF.

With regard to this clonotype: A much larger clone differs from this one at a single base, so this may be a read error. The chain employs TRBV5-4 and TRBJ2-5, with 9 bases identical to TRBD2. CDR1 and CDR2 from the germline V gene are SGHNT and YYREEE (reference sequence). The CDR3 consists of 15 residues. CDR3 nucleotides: TGTGCCAACAGCCTTAGCGGGGGCCTTGGGGAGACCCAGTACTTC. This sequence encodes CANSLSGGLGETQYF.

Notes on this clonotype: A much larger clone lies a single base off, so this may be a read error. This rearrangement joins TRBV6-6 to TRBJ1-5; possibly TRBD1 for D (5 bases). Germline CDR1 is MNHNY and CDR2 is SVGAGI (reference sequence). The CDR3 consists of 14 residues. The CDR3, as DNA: TGTACCAGCAACATAGGGACGGTGGATCAGCCCCAGCATTTT. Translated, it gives CTSNIGTVDQPQHF.

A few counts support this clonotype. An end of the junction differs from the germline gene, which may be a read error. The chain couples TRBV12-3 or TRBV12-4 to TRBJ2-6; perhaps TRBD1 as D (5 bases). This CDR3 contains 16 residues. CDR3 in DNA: TGTGCCAACAGTTTAACCCTCCCGGCTGGGGCCAACGTCCTGATTTTC. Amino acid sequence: CANSLTLPAGANVLIF.

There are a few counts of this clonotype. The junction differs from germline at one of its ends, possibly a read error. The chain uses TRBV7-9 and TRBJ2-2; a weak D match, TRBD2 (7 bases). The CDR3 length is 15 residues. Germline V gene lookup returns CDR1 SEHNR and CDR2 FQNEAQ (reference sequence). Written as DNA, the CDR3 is TGTGCCAGCAGTTTAGCGGGCAGGGACACCGGGGAGCTGTTCTTT. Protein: CASSLAGRDTGELFF.

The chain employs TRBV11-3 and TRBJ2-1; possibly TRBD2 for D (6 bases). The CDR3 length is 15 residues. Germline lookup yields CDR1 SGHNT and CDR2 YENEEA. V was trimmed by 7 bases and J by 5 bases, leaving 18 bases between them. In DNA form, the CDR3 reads TGTGCCAGCAACCTCCTAACGGGGGTTAACAATGAGCAGTTCTTC. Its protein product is CASNLLTGVNNEQFF.

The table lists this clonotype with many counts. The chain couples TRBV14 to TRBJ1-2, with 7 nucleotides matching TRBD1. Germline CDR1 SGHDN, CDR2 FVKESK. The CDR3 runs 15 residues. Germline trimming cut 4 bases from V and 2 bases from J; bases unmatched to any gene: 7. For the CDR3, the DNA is TGTGCCAGCAGCCCGTGGGGACAGCTAAACTATGGCTACACCTTC. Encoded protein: CASSPWGQLNYGYTF.

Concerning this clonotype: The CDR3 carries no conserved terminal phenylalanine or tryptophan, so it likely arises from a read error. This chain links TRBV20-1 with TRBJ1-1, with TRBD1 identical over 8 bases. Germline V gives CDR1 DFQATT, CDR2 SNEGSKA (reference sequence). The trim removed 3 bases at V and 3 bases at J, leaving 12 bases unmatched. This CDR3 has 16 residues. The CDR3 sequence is CSARRGRGRGHTEAFS. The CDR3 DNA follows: TGCAGTGCTAGGAGAGGCAGGGGGCGTGGGCACACTGAAGCTTTCTCT.

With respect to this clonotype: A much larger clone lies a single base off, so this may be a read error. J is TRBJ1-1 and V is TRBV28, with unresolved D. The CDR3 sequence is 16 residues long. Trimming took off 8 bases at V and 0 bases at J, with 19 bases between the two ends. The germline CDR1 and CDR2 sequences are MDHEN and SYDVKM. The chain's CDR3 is CASGRHGIGVNTEAFF. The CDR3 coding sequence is TGTGCCAGCGGAAGACATGGGATTGGTGTGAACACTGAAGCTTTCTTT.

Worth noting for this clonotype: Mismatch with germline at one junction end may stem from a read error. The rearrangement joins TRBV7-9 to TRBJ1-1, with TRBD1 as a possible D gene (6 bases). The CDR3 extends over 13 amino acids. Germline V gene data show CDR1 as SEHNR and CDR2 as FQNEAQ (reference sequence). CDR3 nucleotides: TGTGCCAGCAGGTTAAGGGGGAACATTGAAGCTTTCTTT. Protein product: CASRLRGNIEAFF.

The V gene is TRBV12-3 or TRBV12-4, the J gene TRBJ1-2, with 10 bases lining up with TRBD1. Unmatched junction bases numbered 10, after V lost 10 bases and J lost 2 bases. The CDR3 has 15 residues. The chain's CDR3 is CATSLGTGANYGYTF. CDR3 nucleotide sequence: TGTGCCACCAGCTTAGGGACAGGGGCGAACTATGGCTACACCTTC.

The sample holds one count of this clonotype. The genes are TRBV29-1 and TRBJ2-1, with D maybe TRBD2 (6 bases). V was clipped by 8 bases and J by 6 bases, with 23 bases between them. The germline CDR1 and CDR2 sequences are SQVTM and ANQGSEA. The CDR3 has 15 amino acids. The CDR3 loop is CSIPSGVAGSNEQFF. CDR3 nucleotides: TGCAGCATTCCCTCGGGAGTAGCTGGGTCCAATGAGCAGTTCTTC.

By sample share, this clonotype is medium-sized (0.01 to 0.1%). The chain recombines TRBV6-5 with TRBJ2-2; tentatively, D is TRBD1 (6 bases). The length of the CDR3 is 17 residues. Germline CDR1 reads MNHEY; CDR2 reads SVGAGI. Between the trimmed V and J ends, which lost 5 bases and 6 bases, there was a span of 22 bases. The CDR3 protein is CASSQPESRGIAGELFF. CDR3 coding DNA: TGTGCCAGCAGTCAGCCCGAAAGCAGGGGCATAGCCGGGGAGCTGTTTTTT.

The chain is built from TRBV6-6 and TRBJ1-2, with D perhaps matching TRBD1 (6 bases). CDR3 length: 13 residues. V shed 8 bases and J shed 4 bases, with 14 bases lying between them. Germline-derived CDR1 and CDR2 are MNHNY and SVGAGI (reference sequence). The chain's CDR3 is CASQGTSVYGYTF. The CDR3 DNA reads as TGTGCCAGCCAGGGGACATCCGTCTATGGCTACACCTTC.

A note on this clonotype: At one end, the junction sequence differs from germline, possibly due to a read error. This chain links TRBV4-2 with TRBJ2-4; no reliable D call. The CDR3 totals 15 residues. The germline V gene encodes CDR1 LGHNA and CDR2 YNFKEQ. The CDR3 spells CASGQDRVVRPFQYF. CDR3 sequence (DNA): TGTGCCAGCGGCCAAGATCGGGTAGTTCGCCCATTTCAGTACTTC.

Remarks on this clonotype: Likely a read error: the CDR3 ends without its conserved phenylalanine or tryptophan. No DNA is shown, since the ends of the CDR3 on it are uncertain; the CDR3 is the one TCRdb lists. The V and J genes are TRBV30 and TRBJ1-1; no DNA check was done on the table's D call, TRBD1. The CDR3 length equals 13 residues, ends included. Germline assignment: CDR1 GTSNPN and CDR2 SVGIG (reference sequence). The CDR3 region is CAWSRGGNTEVFS.

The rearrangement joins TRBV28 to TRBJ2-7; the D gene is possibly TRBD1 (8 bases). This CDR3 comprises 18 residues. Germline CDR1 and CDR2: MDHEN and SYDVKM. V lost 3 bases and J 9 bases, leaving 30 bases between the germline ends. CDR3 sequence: CASSFQNRGGFSPSVQYF. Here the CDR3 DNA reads TGTGCCAGCAGTTTTCAAAACAGGGGGGGCTTTTCTCCGTCCGTGCAGTACTTC.

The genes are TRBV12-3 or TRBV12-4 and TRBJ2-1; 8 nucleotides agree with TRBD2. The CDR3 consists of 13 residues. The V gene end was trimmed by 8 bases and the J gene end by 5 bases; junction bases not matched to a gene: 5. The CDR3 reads CASEAGGDNEQFF. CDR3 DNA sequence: TGTGCCAGCGAGGCGGGGGGAGACAATGAGCAGTTCTTC.

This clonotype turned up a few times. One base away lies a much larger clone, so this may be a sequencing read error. DNA of the CDR3: TGTGCCAGCAGCTCATATGAGCGGGACAGGGAGCAGTACTTC. Translating gives CASSSYERDREQYF. The rearrangement uses TRBV5-5 and TRBJ2-7, with D maybe TRBD1 (8 bases). The ends were cut back, 3 bases at V and 7 bases at J, with 17 bases in the middle. The CDR3 totals 14 residues. Germline V gene sequence: CDR1 SGHKS, CDR2 YYEKEE (reference sequence).